Below, 9 T cell receptor beta chains from the same sample are listed, as sequenced in a study of blood T cell repertoires in COVID-19. Produced via immunoSEQ multiplex PCR; TCRdb's table is partial and in-frame only. The repertoire holds roughly 110,000 clones, with 80% to 90% as singletons. Specimen: peripheral blood. The receptors originated from a human donor in a cohort sampled during active COVID-19.

The J gene is TRBJ1-3, the V gene TRBV6-5; D possibly corresponds to TRBD1 (6 bases). Germline CDR1 MNHEY, CDR2 SVGAGI. The V and J ends lost 3 bases and 4 bases respectively, with 13 bases between them. The CDR3 runs 15 residues. The CDR3: CASSYYQGSGNTIYF. CDR3 coding DNA: TGTGCCAGCAGTTATTACCAGGGGTCCGGAAACACCATATATTTT.

V usage is TRBV11-2 and J usage is TRBJ2-3; 10 bases match TRBD1. Germline V gene sequence: CDR1 SGHAT, CDR2 FQNNGV. The CDR3 sequence is 18 residues long. The V segment lost 5 bases and the J segment 6 bases; nucleotides outside the gene matches: 17. CDR3 residues: CASSLLIVGTGVNDTQYF. CDR3 in DNA: TGTGCCAGCAGCCTCCTAATTGTCGGGACAGGGGTAAATGATACGCAGTATTTT.

CDR3 sequence reads: CASSAGQGPYGYTF. The CDR3 DNA is TGTGCCAGCAGCGCAGGACAGGGTCCCTATGGCTACACCTTC. The J gene is TRBJ1-2, the V gene TRBV5-4; TRBD1 agrees at 8 bases. Germline assignment: CDR1 SGHNT and CDR2 YYREEE (reference sequence). J lost 4 bases, V lost 4 bases, and 6 bases had no gene match. The CDR3 spans 14 residues.

This chain joins TRBV28 and TRBJ1-6; possibly TRBD1 for D (5 bases). Trimming took off 8 bases at V and 5 bases at J, with 13 bases between the two ends. This CDR3 region has 14 residues. Germline CDR1 MDHEN, CDR2 SYDVKM. The CDR3 spells CASPRQSNNSPLHF. Here the CDR3 DNA reads TGTGCCAGCCCCCGACAGAGTAATAATTCACCCCTCCACTTT.

The chain employs TRBV27 and TRBJ1-1; TRBD1 aligns across 7 bases. Germline loops: CDR1 MNHEY, CDR2 SMNVEV (reference sequence). The CDR3 length is 14 residues. The trim removed 6 bases at V and 1 base at J, leaving 5 bases unmatched. In DNA form, the CDR3 reads TGTGCCAGCAGGAGACAGGGTACGAACACTGAAGCTTTCTTT. It is translated as CASRRQGTNTEAFF.

This clone was seen only a few times. The CDR3 protein is CASSQTLTGQPRSYEQYF. CDR3 sequence (DNA): TGTGCCAGCAGCCAAACACTCACAGGACAGCCCCGAAGCTACGAGCAGTACTTC. The rearrangement uses TRBV3-1 (or the pseudogene TRBV3-2) and TRBJ2-7, with D tentatively TRBD1 (6 bases). V was pared by 2 bases and J by 3 bases, with 23 bases between. In germline, CDR1 is LGHDT, CDR2 YNNKEL (reference sequence). The CDR3 is made up of 18 amino acids.

The V gene is TRBV27, the J gene TRBJ1-5, with D tentatively TRBD1 (5 bases). CDR1 is MNHEY and CDR2 is SMNVEV in the germline V gene (reference sequence). Trimming stripped 6 bases from V and 5 bases from J, with 17 bases between. This CDR3 has 15 amino acids. The CDR3 protein is CASSWGGGTDQPQHF. In DNA form, the CDR3 reads TGTGCCAGCAGCTGGGGGGGTGGAACAGATCAGCCCCAGCATTTT.

DNA for the CDR3: TGCGCCAGCAGTACCACCTGGGGGACAGGCTCCGCGGGCGTCGGAAACACCATATATTTT. This codes for CASSTTWGTGSAGVGNTIYF. The gene calls are TRBV4-3 and TRBJ1-3; 8 nucleotides agree with TRBD1. The CDR3 sequence is 20 residues long. Trimming took 6 bases from V and 4 from J; bases not matched to a gene: 23. Germline loops: CDR1 LGHNA, CDR2 YSLEER.

This clone appeared a single time. The chain carries TRBV6-5 and TRBJ1-5; TRBD1 agrees at 11 bases. The CDR3 has 14 amino acids. The J segment lost 7 bases and the V segment lost 4 bases, leaving 3 bases of the junction unmatched. Per germline, CDR1 MNHEY and CDR2 SVGAGI. The CDR3 region has the DNA TGTGCCAGCAGTTCGGACAGGGGGCAGCAGCCCCAGCATTTT. Its translation is CASSSDRGQQPQHF.